Shown below are 10 T cell receptor beta chains from a single sample sequenced in a study of T cell responses to AZD1222 COVID-19 vaccine. Produced via immunoSEQ multiplex PCR; TCRdb's table is partial and in-frame only. The sample has some 130,000 clones; 93% are singletons. The source was peripheral blood, collected on day 0 of AZD1222 vaccination. Receptors were obtained from an adult in good health.

The chain joins TRBV5-4 to TRBJ2-5; D remains ambiguous. The CDR3 extends over 12 amino acids. The V gene lost 4 bases and the J gene lost 5 bases, with 9 bases spanning the gap. Germline loops: CDR1 SGHNT, CDR2 YYREEE (reference sequence). The CDR3 sequence is CASSRSMETQYF. The DNA for the CDR3 is TGTGCCAGCAGCCGAAGCATGGAGACCCAGTACTTC.

The V call is TRBV10-3, the J call TRBJ1-1; the D gene is possibly TRBD1 (5 bases). The CDR3 runs 14 residues. The V end lost 10 bases, the J end lost 3 bases, and 18 bases lay between the germline ends. Germline CDR1 reads ENHRY; CDR2 reads SYGVKD. DNA for the CDR3: TGTGCCACAACGGGGGGAGGGTGGGACACTGAAGCTTTCTTT. Translating gives CATTGGGWDTEAFF.

The chain is built from TRBV12-5 and TRBJ2-7, with a weak D call TRBD1 (5 bases). V lost 2 bases to trimming and J lost 7 bases, with 9 bases between them. The CDR3 runs 12 residues. CDR1 and CDR2 (germline): LGHNT, FRNRAP. CDR3 in DNA: TGTGCTAGTGGTTTGACCCGGACAGAGCAGTACTTC. Translated: CASGLTRTEQYF.

CDR3 sequence: CASSLLSNYYGYTF. Here the CDR3 DNA reads TGTGCCAGCAGCTTACTCAGCAACTACTATGGCTACACCTTC. The J gene is TRBJ1-2, the V gene TRBV7-9; no reliable D call. The V end lost 2 bases, the J end lost 3 bases, and 10 bases lay between the germline ends. This CDR3 comprises 14 residues. Germline V gene data show CDR1 as SEHNR and CDR2 as FQNEAQ (reference sequence).

V gene TRBV7-2 combines with J gene TRBJ1-1; 7 nucleotides match TRBD1. This CDR3 comprises 14 residues. Germline loops: CDR1 SGHTA, CDR2 FQGNSA. The J segment lost 3 bases and the V segment lost 2 bases, leaving 3 bases of the junction unmatched. The CDR3 is CASSLYRGHTEAFF. CDR3 bases: TGTGCCAGCAGCTTATACAGGGGACACACTGAAGCTTTCTTT.

The rearrangement uses TRBV7-9 and TRBJ1-6; D remains ambiguous. This CDR3 comprises 14 residues. Germline CDR1 is SEHNR and CDR2 is FQNEAQ (reference sequence). The ends were cut back, 10 bases at V and 4 bases at J, with 14 bases in the middle. The CDR3 reads CATVGSAYNSPLHF. DNA for the CDR3: TGTGCCACCGTCGGATCAGCTTATAATTCACCCCTCCACTTT.

The J gene is TRBJ1-5, the V gene TRBV2; D call uncertain. Germline CDR1 SNHLY, CDR2 FYNNEI. This CDR3 is 15 amino acids long. V was pared by 6 bases and J by 1 base, with 13 bases between. CDR3 region: CASRLFTVSNQPQHF. The CDR3 nucleotides are TGTGCCAGCAGGTTATTTACAGTGAGCAATCAGCCCCAGCATTTT.

The gene calls are TRBV11-2 and TRBJ2-2; no definite D call. The germline V gene encodes CDR1 SGHAT and CDR2 FQNNGV. Trimming took 5 bases from V and 7 from J, leaving 8 bases between them. The CDR3 contains 12 residues. The CDR3 DNA is TGTGCCAGCAGCCTCTTCGGCGGGGAGCTGTTTTTT. Translating gives CASSLFGGELFF.

The rearrangement uses TRBV5-6 and TRBJ2-3; D unclear. Between the trimmed V and J ends, which lost 1 base and 4 bases, there was a span of 7 bases. Germline CDR1 SGHDT, CDR2 YYEEEE. The CDR3 covers 13 residues. The CDR3 spells CASSLTVSDTQYF. DNA of the CDR3: TGTGCCAGCAGCTTGACTGTATCAGATACGCAGTATTTT.

The V and J genes are TRBV7-9 and TRBJ2-2; 8 bases line up with TRBD2. Germline assignment: CDR1 SEHNR and CDR2 FQNEAQ (reference sequence). The junction had 1 base not matched to a gene; V was cut back by 3 bases and J by 7 bases. There are 13 residues in the CDR3. CDR3 in DNA: TGTGCCAGCAGCTTGCGGGGGGTCGGGGAGCTGTTTTTT. Its translation is CASSLRGVGELFF.